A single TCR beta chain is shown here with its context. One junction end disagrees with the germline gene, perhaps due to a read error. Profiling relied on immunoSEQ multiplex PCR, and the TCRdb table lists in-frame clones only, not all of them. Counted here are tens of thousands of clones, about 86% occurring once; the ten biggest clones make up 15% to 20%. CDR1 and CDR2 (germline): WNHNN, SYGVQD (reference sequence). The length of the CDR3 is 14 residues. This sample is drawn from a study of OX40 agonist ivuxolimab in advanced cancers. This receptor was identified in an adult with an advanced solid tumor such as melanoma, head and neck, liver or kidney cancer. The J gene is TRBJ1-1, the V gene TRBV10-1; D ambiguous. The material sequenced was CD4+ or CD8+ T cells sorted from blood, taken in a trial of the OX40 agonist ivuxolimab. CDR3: CASSVGLGNTEAFF. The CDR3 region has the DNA TGCGCCAGCAGTGTCGGATTGGGTAACACCGAAGCTTTCTTT.